The 17 T cell receptor beta chains below come from one sample, sequenced in a study of blood T cell repertoires in COVID-19. Repertoires were generated with immunoSEQ multiplex PCR, while TCRdb's copy carries only in-frame clones and drops some. The sample carries roughly 20,000 clones, roughly nine tenths recorded once. Sequencing was performed on peripheral blood. The receptors were sampled from a human donor with active COVID-19. The donor label of this sample is uncertain.

The chain joins TRBV15 to TRBJ2-5; unclear D gene. Trimming shortened V by 4 bases and J by 5 bases, and 14 bases separated the two germline ends. This CDR3 has 14 amino acids. Germline values: CDR1 LNHNV, CDR2 YYDKDF (reference sequence). CDR3: CATSIQSMEETQYF. The CDR3 coding sequence is TGTGCCACCAGCATTCAGTCCATGGAGGAGACCCAGTACTTC.

This clone was counted once. This chain joins TRBV14 and TRBJ2-1; possible D gene TRBD2, 5 bases. Germline-derived CDR1 and CDR2 are SGHDN and FVKESK. V was shortened by 1 base and J by 0 bases, with 7 bases between the two germline ends. The CDR3 runs to 15 residues. The CDR3 region has the DNA TGTGCCAGCAGCCAAGGGACTGGCTCCTACAATGAGCAGTTCTTC. This gives the protein CASSQGTGSYNEQFF.

This clone has just one count. The rearrangement links TRBV27 to TRBJ1-1; D not certain. The V gene's germline CDR1 is MNHEY and CDR2 SMNVEV (reference sequence). Trimming shortened V by 4 bases and J by 1 base, and 10 bases separated the two germline ends. This CDR3 is built from 14 residues. The CDR3 DNA follows: TGTGCCAGCAGTTCTCCAACGGGGAACACTGAAGCTTTCTTT. It specifies CASSSPTGNTEAFF.

The V and J genes are TRBV6-2 or TRBV6-3 and TRBJ2-7; 8 bases agree with TRBD2. V shed 0 bases and J 5 bases; nucleotides not matched to a gene: 9. CDR3 size: 16 residues. Germline CDR1 is MNHEY and CDR2 is SVGEGT. The CDR3 nucleotides are TGTGCCAGCAGTTACTCGTTGTCTAGCGGGTTCCACGAGCAGTACTTC. It translates to CASSYSLSSGFHEQYF.

This rearrangement joins TRBV18 to TRBJ2-3, with D perhaps given as TRBD1 or TRBD2 (10 bases each). The CDR3 extends over 18 amino acids. V was pared by 4 bases and J by 4 bases, with 24 bases between. The germline CDR1 and CDR2 sequences are KGHSH and LQKENI. In DNA form, the CDR3 reads TGTGCCAGCTCACGGACAGGGGGTACTAGCGGGACGGCAGATACGCAGTATTTT. Translated: CASSRTGGTSGTADTQYF.

The CDR3 region is CASSPPAGLYNSPLHF. The CDR3, as DNA: TGTGCCAGTAGTCCGCCGGCGGGCCTATATAATTCACCCCTCCACTTT. This sequence joins TRBV19 and TRBJ1-6; D gene uncertain. The CDR3 runs to 16 residues. Trimming shortened V by 5 bases and J by 4 bases, and 15 bases separated the two germline ends. The V gene's germline CDR1 is LNHDA and CDR2 SQIVND (reference sequence).

This clone was seen just once. The chain links TRBV6-5 to TRBJ1-2, with D tentatively TRBD1 (5 bases). CDR3 length equals 15 residues. Looked up from germline, CDR1 is MNHEY and CDR2 is SVGAGI. The V gene lost 8 bases and the J gene lost 5 bases, with 21 bases spanning the gap. The DNA for the CDR3 is TGTGCCAGCCCAACCCTATTTGGGGCAAAGTATGGCTACACCTTC. This gives the protein CASPTLFGAKYGYTF.

The rearrangement joins TRBV7-9 to TRBJ2-1, with 10 nucleotides matching TRBD2. This CDR3 region has 19 residues. V lost 6 bases and J lost 4; bases outside the gene matches: 18. Germline CDR1 is SEHNR and CDR2 is FQNEAQ (reference sequence). The DNA for the CDR3 is TGTGCCAGCAGTCTCTTATCTCGGCCGGGACTAGCGCTATACAATGAGCAGTTCTTC. Protein sequence: CASSLLSRPGLALYNEQFF.

The chain has TRBV7-9 and TRBJ2-7, with 9 nucleotides matching TRBD1. Per the germline V gene, CDR1 is SEHNR and CDR2 is FQNEAQ (reference sequence). V shed 4 bases, J shed 2 bases, and the junction held 3 bases outside the gene matches. The CDR3 loop spans 14 amino acids. The CDR3 DNA reads TGTGCCAGCAGCTATGACAGGGGGACCTACGAGCAGTACTTC. The encoded protein is CASSYDRGTYEQYF.

The chain has TRBV6-4 and TRBJ2-7, with 7 bases identical to TRBD1. J was trimmed by 5 bases and V by 2 bases; bases with no gene match: 15. The CDR3 runs to 17 residues. The germline V gene encodes CDR1 MRHNA and CDR2 SNTAGT. The CDR3 DNA reads as TGTGCCAGCAGTGACCCCCCCCTGACAGGGTGGTCCGACGAGCAGTACTTC. Protein: CASSDPPLTGWSDEQYF.

V and J are TRBV27 and TRBJ2-1; 7 bases map to TRBD2. Germline-derived CDR1 and CDR2 are MNHEY and SMNVEV (reference sequence). The CDR3 is 17 residues long. The V segment lost 2 bases and the J segment 0 bases; nucleotides outside the gene matches: 7. The CDR3 bases are TGTGCCAGCAGTTTAAGACTAGCCGTTAGCTCCTACAATGAGCAGTTCTTC. Amino acid sequence: CASSLRLAVSSYNEQFF.

This chain uses TRBV19 with TRBJ1-4, with 7 bases lining up with TRBD1. This CDR3 spans 16 amino acids. The ends lost 3 bases at V and 5 bases at J; junction bases unmatched: 9. CDR1 is LNHDA, CDR2 SQIVND, per germline (reference sequence). The CDR3 DNA follows: TGTGCCAGTAGTATCGGGGCCGGGACAGCGAATGAAAAACTGTTTTTT. It is translated as CASSIGAGTANEKLFF. Using reference TRBV19 and TRBJ1-4 for the parts outside the CDR3, the full variable domain is DGGITQSPKYLFRKEGQNVTLSCEQNLNHDAMYWYRQDPGQGLRLIYYSQIVNDFQKGDIAEGYSVSREKKESFPLTVTSAQKNPTAFYLCASSIGAGTANEKLFFGSGTQLSVL.

This sequence joins TRBV7-3 and TRBJ2-3; 9 bases align to TRBD1. Trimming took 4 bases from V and 1 from J; bases not matched to a gene: 12. The CDR3 length is 18 residues. Germline V gives CDR1 SGHTA, CDR2 FQGTGA. In nucleotides, the CDR3 is TGTGCCAGCAGCTCCGTTGGGACAGGGATTCGGGGCACAGATACGCAGTATTTT. Protein sequence: CASSSVGTGIRGTDTQYF.

This clone has a single count. The chain has TRBV7-2 and TRBJ1-1, with unresolved D. CDR3 length: 13 amino acids. The V end lost 1 base, the J end lost 4 bases, and 7 bases lay between the germline ends. The V gene's germline CDR1 is SGHTA and CDR2 FQGNSA. In DNA, the CDR3 is TGTGCCAGCAGCTTAGGGACTTTCACTGAAGCTTTCTTT. Protein: CASSLGTFTEAFF. Drawing the rest from reference TRBV7-2 and TRBJ1-1, the complete variable domain is GAGVSQSPSNKVTEKGKDVELRCDPISGHTALYWYRQSLGQGLEFLIYFQGNSAPDKSGLPSDRFSAERTGGSVSTLTIQRTQQEDSAVYLCASSLGTFTEAFFGQGTRLTVV.

Concerning this clone itself: Compared with germline, one end of the junction differs, possibly owing to a read error. The chain employs TRBV7-7 and TRBJ2-5; no clear D gene. This CDR3 comprises 15 residues. Germline V gene sequence: CDR1 SSHAT, CDR2 FNYEAQ (reference sequence). In nucleotides, the CDR3 is TGTGCTAGCAGCCAAGAGCTGGCGCGGCAAGAGACCCAGTACTTC. Translated: CASSQELARQETQYF. Variable domain in full (rest from reference TRBV7-7 and TRBJ2-5): GAGVSQSPRYKVTKRGQDVTLRCDPISSHATLYWYQQALGQGPEFLTYFNYEAQPDKSGLPSDRFSAERPEGSISTLTIQRTEQRDSAMYRCASSQELARQETQYFGPGTRLLVL.

The chain couples TRBV27 to TRBJ1-5; tentative D call: TRBD1 (6 bases). Trimming removed 5 bases at V and 4 bases at J, with 15 bases between. CDR1 MNHEY and CDR2 SMNVEV come from the germline V gene (reference sequence). The CDR3 runs to 15 residues. CDR3 residues: CASSPRGQLNQPQHF. The CDR3 DNA is TGTGCCAGCAGTCCGCGCGGACAGCTAAATCAGCCCCAGCATTTT.

V and J are TRBV12-3 or TRBV12-4 and TRBJ1-2; TRBD1 might be the D (6 bases). The CDR3 has 13 amino acids. Trimming removed 4 bases at V and 3 bases at J, with 9 bases between. The CDR3 nucleotides are TGTGCCAGCAGTTCGACAGGATACTATGGCTACACCTTC. It yields the protein CASSSTGYYGYTF.